The clone carrying this T cell receptor (beta chain) was seen more than once but under ten times. Regarding time point: patch test 1, 2 weeks after DPC sensitization. Treatment: therapeutic diphenylcyclopropenone sensitization with weekly scalp DPC. TCRdb re-analysed the RACE reads in MiXCR, keeping a single row per CDR3 protein. The sample holds under 200,000 distinct CDR3 sequences, 14% seen once. CDR1 SGHTA and CDR2 FQGTGA come from the germline V gene. The CDR3 has 17 residues. Deletions cut 4 bases from V and 0 bases from J, with 13 bases between. This sample was included in a study of human T cells and chemical hapten exposure.

V gene TRBV7-3 combines with J gene TRBJ2-6; possibly TRBD1 or TRBD2 for D (6 bases each). The source material was whole blood, sampled in connection with sensitization to the hapten diphenylcyclopropenone (DPC). The source of this sequence is a woman aged 30 to 39 with alopecia areata. Some clones in this sample may be carry-over from other donors' samples. The CDR3 region has the DNA TGTGCCAGCAGCTCCCGTTCGGGGGCCTCTGGGGCCAACGTCCTGACTTTC. Amino acids: CASSSRSGASGANVLTF.